This T cell receptor beta chain stems from a study of vaccination and CD4 T cells after COVID-19. Study at large: From HCoV-229E, HCoV-OC43, HCoV-NL63 and SARS-CoV-2, overlapping spike peptides were used to stimulate the cells. Study observations and caveats: Rising from around 19 to 38, the median of SARS-CoV-2-reactive clonotypes did not change significantly.

This clonotype was found a few times. The antigen is not known. The treatment: approximately 10-day PBMC culture with coronavirus spike peptide pools or control peptides (ViraFEST assay). Germline CDR1 MNHNS, CDR2 SASEGT. The CDR3 is 14 residues long. The germline V and J ends were trimmed by 9 bases and 11 bases, with 23 bases remaining between them. The Oncomine TCR Beta short-read assay sequenced DNA from cultured CD4+ T cells. MiXCR, applied by TCRdb to the PCR reads, yields one record per CDR3 protein. The table records about 18,000 distinct CDR3 sequences, roughly 50% of them present only once. The sequenced sample was CD4+ T cells from blood, cultured in vitro, obtained before SARS-CoV-2 vaccination. This rearrangement joins TRBV6-1 to TRBJ1-5; D not resolved. This TCR was sampled from a human donor who had recovered from COVID-19. For the CDR3, the DNA is TGTGCCAGTAGGAGCCGGCCTCATGATCAATCCCAGCATTTT. It specifies CASRSRPHDQSQHF.